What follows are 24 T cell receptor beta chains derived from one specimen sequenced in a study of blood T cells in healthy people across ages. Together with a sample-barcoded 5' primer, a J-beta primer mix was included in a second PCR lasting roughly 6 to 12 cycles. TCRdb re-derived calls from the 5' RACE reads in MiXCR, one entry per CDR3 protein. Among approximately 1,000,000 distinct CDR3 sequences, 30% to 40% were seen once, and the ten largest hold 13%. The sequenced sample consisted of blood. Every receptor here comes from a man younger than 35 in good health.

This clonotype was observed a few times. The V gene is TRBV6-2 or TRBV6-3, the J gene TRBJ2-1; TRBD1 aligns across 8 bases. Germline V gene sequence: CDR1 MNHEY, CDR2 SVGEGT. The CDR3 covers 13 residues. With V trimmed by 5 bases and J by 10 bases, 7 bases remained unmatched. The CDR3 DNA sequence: TGTGCCAGCAGTGAGGGACAGGACCGGGAGCAGTTCTTC. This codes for CASSEGQDREQFF.

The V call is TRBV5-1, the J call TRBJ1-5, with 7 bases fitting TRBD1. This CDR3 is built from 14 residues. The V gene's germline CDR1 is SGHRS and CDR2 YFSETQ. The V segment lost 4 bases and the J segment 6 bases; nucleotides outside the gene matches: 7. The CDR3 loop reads CASSPTGTPQPQHF. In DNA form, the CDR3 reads TGCGCCAGCAGCCCGACAGGGACCCCTCAGCCCCAGCATTTT. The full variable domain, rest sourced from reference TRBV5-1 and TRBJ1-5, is KAGVTQTPRYLIKTRGQQVTLSCSPISGHRSVSWYQQTPGQGLQFLFEYFSETQRNKGNFPGRFSGRQFSNSRSEMNVSTLELGDSALYLCASSPTGTPQPQHFGDGTRLSIL.

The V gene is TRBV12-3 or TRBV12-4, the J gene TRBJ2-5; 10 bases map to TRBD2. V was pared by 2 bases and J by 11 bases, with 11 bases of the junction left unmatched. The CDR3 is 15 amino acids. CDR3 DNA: TGTGCCAGCAGTTTACTGGCTAGCGGGGGCAATGAGCAGTACTTC. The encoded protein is CASSLLASGGNEQYF.

CDR3 amino acids: CASGCRDRFNTQCSDTEAFF. The CDR3 nucleotides are TGCGCCAGCGGTTGCCGGGACAGGTTTAATACCCAATGTTCGGACACTGAAGCTTTCTTT. This chain uses TRBV5-1 with TRBJ1-1; 8 bases are shared with TRBD1. Germline trimming cut 7 bases from V and 3 bases from J; bases unmatched to any gene: 26. CDR1 and CDR2 from the germline V gene are SGHRS and YFSETQ. This CDR3 contains 20 residues. The variable domain in full, with the rest retrieved from reference TRBV5-1 and TRBJ1-1, is KAGVTQTPRYLIKTRGQQVTLSCSPISGHRSVSWYQQTPGQGLQFLFEYFSETQRNKGNFPGRFSGRQFSNSRSEMNVSTLELGDSALYLCASGCRDRFNTQCSDTEAFFGQGTRLTVV.

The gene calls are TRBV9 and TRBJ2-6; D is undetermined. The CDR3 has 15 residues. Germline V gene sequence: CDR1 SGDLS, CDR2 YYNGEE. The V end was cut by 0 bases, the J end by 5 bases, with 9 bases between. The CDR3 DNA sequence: TGTGCCAGCAGCGTAGACAGTACTAGGGCCAACGTCCTGACTTTC. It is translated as CASSVDSTRANVLTF.

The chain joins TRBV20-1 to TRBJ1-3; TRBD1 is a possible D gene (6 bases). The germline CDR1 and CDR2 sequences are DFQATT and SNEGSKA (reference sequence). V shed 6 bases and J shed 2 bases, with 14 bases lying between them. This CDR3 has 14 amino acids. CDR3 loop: CSAPLRDTGNTIYF. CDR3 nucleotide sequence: TGCAGTGCCCCCCTGAGGGACACTGGAAACACCATATATTTT.

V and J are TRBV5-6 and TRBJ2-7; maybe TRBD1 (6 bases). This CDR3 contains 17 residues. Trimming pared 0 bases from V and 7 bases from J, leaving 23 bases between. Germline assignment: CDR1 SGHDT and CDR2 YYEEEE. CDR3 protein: CASSLEGGTISDNEQYF. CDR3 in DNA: TGTGCCAGCAGCTTGGAAGGGGGAACGATATCCGACAATGAGCAGTACTTC.

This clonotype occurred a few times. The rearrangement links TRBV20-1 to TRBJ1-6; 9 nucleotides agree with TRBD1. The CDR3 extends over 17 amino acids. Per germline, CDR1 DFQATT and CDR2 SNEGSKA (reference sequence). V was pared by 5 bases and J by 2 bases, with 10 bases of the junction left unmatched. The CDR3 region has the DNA TGCAGTGCTCGGCCGGGACAGGGAGGAACCTATAATTCACCCCTCCACTTT. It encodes CSARPGQGGTYNSPLHF.

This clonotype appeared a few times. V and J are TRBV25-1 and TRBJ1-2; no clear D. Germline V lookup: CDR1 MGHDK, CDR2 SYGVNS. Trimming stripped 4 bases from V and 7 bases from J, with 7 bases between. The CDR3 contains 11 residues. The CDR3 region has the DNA TGTGCCAGCAGTGGAGTCAGTGGCTACACCTTC. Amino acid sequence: CASSGVSGYTF.

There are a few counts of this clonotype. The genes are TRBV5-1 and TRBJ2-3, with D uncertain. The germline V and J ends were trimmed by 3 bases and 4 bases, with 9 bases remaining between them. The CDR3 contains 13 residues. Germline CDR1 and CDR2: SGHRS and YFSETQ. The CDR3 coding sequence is TGCGCCAGCAGCTATCAGCTTCCAGATACGCAGTATTTT. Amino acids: CASSYQLPDTQYF.

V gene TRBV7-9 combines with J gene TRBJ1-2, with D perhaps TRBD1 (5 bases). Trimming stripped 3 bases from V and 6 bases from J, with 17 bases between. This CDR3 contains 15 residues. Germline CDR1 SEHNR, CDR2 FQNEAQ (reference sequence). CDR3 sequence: CASSFSGQAQDGYTF. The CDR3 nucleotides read TGTGCCAGCAGCTTTTCAGGGCAGGCCCAAGATGGCTACACCTTC.

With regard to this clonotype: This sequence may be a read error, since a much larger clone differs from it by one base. The CDR3 loop reads CSARGAQGSGDEQYF. The CDR3 DNA follows: TGCAGTGCTAGAGGTGCCCAGGGATCAGGGGATGAGCAGTACTTC. The chain carries TRBV20-1 and TRBJ2-5; tentatively, D is TRBD1 (6 bases). The CDR3 runs to 15 residues. Germline V gene lookup returns CDR1 DFQATT and CDR2 SNEGSKA (reference sequence). Trimming removed 1 base at V and 11 bases at J, with 23 bases between.

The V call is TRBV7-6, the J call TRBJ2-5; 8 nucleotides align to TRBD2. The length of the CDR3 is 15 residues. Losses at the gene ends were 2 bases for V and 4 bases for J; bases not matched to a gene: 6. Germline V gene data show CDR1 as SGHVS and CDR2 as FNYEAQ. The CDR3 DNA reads TGTGCCAGCAGCTTAATTGAGCGGGGGTCAGAGACCCAGTACTTC. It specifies CASSLIERGSETQYF.

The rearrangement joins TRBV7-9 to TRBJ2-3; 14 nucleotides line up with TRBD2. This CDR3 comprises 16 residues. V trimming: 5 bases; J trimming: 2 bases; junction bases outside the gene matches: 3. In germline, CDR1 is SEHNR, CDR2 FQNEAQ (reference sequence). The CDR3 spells CASSKTSGGATDTQYF. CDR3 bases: TGTGCCAGCAGCAAGACTAGCGGGGGGGCCACAGATACGCAGTATTTT.

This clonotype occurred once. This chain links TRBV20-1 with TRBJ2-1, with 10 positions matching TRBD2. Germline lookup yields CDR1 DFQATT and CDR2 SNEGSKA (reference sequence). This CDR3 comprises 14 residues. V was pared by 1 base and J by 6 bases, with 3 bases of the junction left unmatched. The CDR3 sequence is CSARVLAGSNEQFF. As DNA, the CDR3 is TGCAGTGCTAGAGTACTAGCGGGAAGCAATGAGCAGTTCTTC.

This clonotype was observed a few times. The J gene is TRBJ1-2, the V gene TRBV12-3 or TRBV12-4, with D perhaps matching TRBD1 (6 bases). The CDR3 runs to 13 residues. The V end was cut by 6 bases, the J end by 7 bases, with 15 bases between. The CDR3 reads CASRPWGLGGYTF. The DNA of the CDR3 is TGTGCCAGCAGGCCGTGGGGGCTGGGTGGCTACACCTTC.

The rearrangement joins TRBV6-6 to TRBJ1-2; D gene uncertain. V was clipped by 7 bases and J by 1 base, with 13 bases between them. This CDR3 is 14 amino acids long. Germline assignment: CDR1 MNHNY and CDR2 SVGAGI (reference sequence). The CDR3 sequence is CASNNGVLNYGYTF. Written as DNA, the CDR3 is TGTGCCAGCAACAATGGGGTACTTAACTATGGCTACACCTTC.

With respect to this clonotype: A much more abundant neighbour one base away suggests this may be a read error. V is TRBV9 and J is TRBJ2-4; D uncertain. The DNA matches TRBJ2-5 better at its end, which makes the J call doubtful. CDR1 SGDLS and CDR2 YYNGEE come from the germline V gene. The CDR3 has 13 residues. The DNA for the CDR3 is TGTGCCAGCAGCGTAAGGGCCGAAGAGACCCAGTACTTC. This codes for CASSVRAEETQYF.

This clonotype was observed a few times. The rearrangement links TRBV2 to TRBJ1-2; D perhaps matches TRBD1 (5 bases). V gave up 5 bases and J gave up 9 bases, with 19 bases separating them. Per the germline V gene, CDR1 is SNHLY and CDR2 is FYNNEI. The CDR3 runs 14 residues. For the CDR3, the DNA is TGTGCCAGCAGTCCAGGACGGGACTATGGAAGCTACACCTTC. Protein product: CASSPGRDYGSYTF. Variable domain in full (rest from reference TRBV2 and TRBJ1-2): EPEVTQTPSHQVTQMGQEVILRCVPISNHLYFYWYRQILGQKVEFLVSFYNNEISEKSEIFDDQFSVERPDGSNFTLKIRSTKLEDSAMYFCASSPGRDYGSYTFGSGTRLTVV.

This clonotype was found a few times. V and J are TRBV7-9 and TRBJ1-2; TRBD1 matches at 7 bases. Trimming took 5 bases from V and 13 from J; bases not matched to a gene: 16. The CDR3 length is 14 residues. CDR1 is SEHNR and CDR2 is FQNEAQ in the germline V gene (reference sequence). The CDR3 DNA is TGTGCCAGCAGCGCCCGGGACAGTTCCGGTATTGCCACCTTC. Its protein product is CASSARDSSGIATF. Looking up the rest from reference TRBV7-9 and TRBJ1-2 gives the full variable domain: DTGVSQNPRHKITKRGQNVTFRCDPISEHNRLYWYRQTLGQGPEFLTYFQNEAQLEKSRLLSDRFSAERPKGSFSTLEIQRTEQGDSAMYLCASSARDSSGIATFGSGTRLTVV.

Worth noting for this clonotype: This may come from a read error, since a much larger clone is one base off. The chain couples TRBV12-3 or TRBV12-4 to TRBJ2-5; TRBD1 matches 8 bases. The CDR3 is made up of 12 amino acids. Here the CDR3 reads CDSSWGQVKQYF. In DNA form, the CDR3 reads TGTGACAGCAGTTGGGGACAGGTGAAGCAGTACTTC.

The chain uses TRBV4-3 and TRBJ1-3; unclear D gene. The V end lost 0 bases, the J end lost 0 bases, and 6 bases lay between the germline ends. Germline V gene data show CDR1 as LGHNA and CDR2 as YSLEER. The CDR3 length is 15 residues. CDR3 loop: CASSQEPNSGNTIYF. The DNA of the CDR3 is TGCGCCAGCAGCCAAGAACCCAACTCTGGAAACACCATATATTTT.

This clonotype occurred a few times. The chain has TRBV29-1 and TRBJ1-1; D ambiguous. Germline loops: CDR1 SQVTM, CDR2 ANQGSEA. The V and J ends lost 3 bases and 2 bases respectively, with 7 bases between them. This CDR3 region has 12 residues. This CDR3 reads CSVDKVNTEAFF. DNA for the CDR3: TGCAGCGTTGACAAGGTAAACACTGAAGCTTTCTTT.

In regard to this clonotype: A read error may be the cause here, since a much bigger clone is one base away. CDR3 sequence (DNA): TGCAGTGCGCCCCTGGCCGGGACTGACTACAATGAGCAGTTCTTC. It yields the protein CSAPLAGTDYNEQFF. The chain joins TRBV20-1 to TRBJ2-1; maybe TRBD2 (6 bases). V lost 6 bases and J lost 3, with 18 bases in between. This CDR3 region has 15 residues. CDR1 and CDR2 from the germline V gene are DFQATT and SNEGSKA (reference sequence).